One sample yielded the 21 T cell receptor beta chains listed below, sequenced in a study of shared clonotypes between healthy human individuals (dated by TCRdb to 2020 to 2021). Library construction relied on the immunoSEQ multiplex PCR assay. What TCRdb holds here is the immuneACCESS table cut down to in-frame rearrangements. Part of the clones is not present; checked against another copy, under half of the missing clones reflect an unresolved V gene, and the others are unexplained. For this sample the table gives 780,000 or so clones, of which around 70% were detected only once. Approximately 1.7% of the sample comes from the top ten. The sample was memory CD4+ T cells sorted from blood. Sample cell subset or site, as interpreted from the label and publication: CD45RA-negative fraction. The receptors were gathered from a woman aged 30 to 39 in good health.

This clone has just one count. Other DNA sequences in the sample encode the same CDR3. The J gene is TRBJ2-3, the V gene TRBV6-1; D uncertain. There are 12 residues in the CDR3. Germline assignment: CDR1 MNHNS and CDR2 SASEGT. V was pared by 4 bases and J by 0 bases, with 2 bases between. The CDR3 bases are TGTGCCAGCAGTGGTAGCACAGATACGCAGTATTTT. Protein product: CASSGSTDTQYF.

This clone was picked up a small number of times. The same CDR3 is also encoded by other DNA sequences in this sample. This chain uses TRBV2 with TRBJ2-5, with D possibly being TRBD2 (5 bases). The CDR3 has 13 amino acids. Germline assignment: CDR1 SNHLY and CDR2 FYNNEI. The V gene lost 1 base and the J gene lost 3 bases, with 6 bases spanning the gap. The CDR3 sequence is CASSEGAEETQYF. The CDR3 DNA reads TGTGCCAGCAGTGAAGGAGCGGAAGAGACCCAGTACTTC. Filled out from reference TRBV2 and TRBJ2-5, the complete variable domain reads EPEVTQTPSHQVTQMGQEVILRCVPISNHLYFYWYRQILGQKVEFLVSFYNNEISEKSEIFDDQFSVERPDGSNFTLKIRSTKLEDSAMYFCASSEGAEETQYFGPGTRLLVL.

This chain links TRBV21-1 with TRBJ1-2. TRBV21-1 is designated a pseudogene. This CDR3 is built from 16 residues. Here the CDR3 reads CASSKEGQSEGYGYTF. The CDR3 coding sequence is TGTGCCAGCAGCAAAGAGGGGCAATCAGAGGGCTATGGCTACACCTTC.

The chain couples TRBV30 to TRBJ2-7, with TRBD2 matching 11 bases. The CDR3 consists of 16 residues. Germline loops: CDR1 GTSNPN, CDR2 SVGIG (reference sequence). V lost 4 bases to trimming and J lost 3 bases; unmatched junction nucleotides: 11. CDR3 amino acids: CAWIPQGGLAVYEQYF. CDR3 bases: TGTGCCTGGATCCCCCAGGGGGGACTAGCGGTCTACGAGCAGTACTTC.

This chain uses TRBV18 with TRBJ2-5; 9 positions agree with TRBD1. V trimming: 6 bases; J trimming: 5 bases; junction bases outside the gene matches: 10. The CDR3 sequence is 15 residues long. CDR1 is KGHSH and CDR2 is LQKENI in the germline V gene. Here the CDR3 DNA reads TGTGCCAGCTCCCAAGGACAGGGGAGGCGGGAGACCCAGTACTTC. Translated: CASSQGQGRRETQYF.

The chain is built from TRBV10-2 and TRBJ2-5; D not resolved. CDR3 length equals 13 residues. Germline lookup yields CDR1 WSHSY and CDR2 SAAADI. The V end lost 3 bases, the J end lost 2 bases, and 7 bases lay between the germline ends. The CDR3 DNA reads TGCGCCAGCAGTGAAGTCAGGCAAGAGACCCAGTACTTC. Protein: CASSEVRQETQYF.

The CDR3 region has the DNA TGCGCCAGCAGCCCCCTAATCGTACAGGGGGGCTACAATGAGCAGTTCTTC. It translates to CASSPLIVQGGYNEQFF. V is TRBV4-1 and J is TRBJ2-1, with TRBD1 matching 8 bases. The length of the CDR3 is 17 residues. Germline CDR1 reads MGHRA; CDR2 reads YSYEKL. V lost 4 bases and J lost 3; bases outside the gene matches: 11.

V usage is TRBV28 and J usage is TRBJ1-1; D is ambiguous. Per germline, CDR1 MDHEN and CDR2 SYDVKM. This CDR3 region has 14 residues. Trimming shortened V by 6 bases and J by 1 base, and 12 bases separated the two germline ends. CDR3 in DNA: TGTGCCAGCAGGTACGGACGCGGGAACACTGAAGCTTTCTTT. It specifies CASRYGRGNTEAFF.

V gene TRBV4-3 combines with J gene TRBJ1-1; no reliable D call. There are 10 residues in the CDR3. The germline V and J ends were trimmed by 8 bases and 6 bases, with 7 bases remaining between them. Germline loops: CDR1 LGHNA, CDR2 YSLEER. The CDR3 bases are TGCGCCAGCTCCGGGTCTGAAGCTTTCTTT. Protein sequence: CASSGSEAFF.

The chain has TRBV18 and TRBJ2-1; TRBD1 might be the D (5 bases). With 1 base removed from V and 0 bases from J, the gap between germline ends came to 7 bases. The CDR3 contains 15 residues. Germline V gene data show CDR1 as KGHSH and CDR2 as LQKENI. CDR3 in DNA: TGTGCCAGCTCACCACGGACAAACTCCTACAATGAGCAGTTCTTC. Protein: CASSPRTNSYNEQFF.

This clone was detected only once. V gene TRBV28 combines with J gene TRBJ2-5, with 11 nucleotides matching TRBD2. The ends lost 1 base at V and 5 bases at J; junction bases unmatched: 6. Germline-derived CDR1 and CDR2 are MDHEN and SYDVKM. This CDR3 contains 16 residues. CDR3 DNA sequence: TGTGCCAGCAGTTTATTTAGCGGGAGGGCCCGGGAGACCCAGTACTTC. Residues: CASSLFSGRARETQYF.

The V and J genes are TRBV4-2 and TRBJ1-1; D might be TRBD1 (5 bases). The CDR3 runs 15 residues. V lost 2 bases and J 1 base, leaving 11 bases between the germline ends. CDR1 is LGHNA, CDR2 YNFKEQ, per germline. The CDR3 loop reads CASSQLPTGNTEAFF. CDR3 DNA: TGTGCCAGCAGCCAACTGCCTACAGGGAACACTGAAGCTTTCTTT.

The chain links TRBV6-5 to TRBJ2-7; D call uncertain. Deletions cut 5 bases from V and 6 bases from J, with 17 bases between. The V gene's germline CDR1 is MNHEY and CDR2 SVGAGI. The CDR3 runs to 14 residues. In DNA, the CDR3 is TGTGCCAGCAGTCCCTCTACCGTATCAGGCGAGCAGTACTTC. Amino acids: CASSPSTVSGEQYF.

This clone was detected a few times. V is TRBV7-2 and J is TRBJ1-4; D is unclear. The V gene's germline CDR1 is SGHTA and CDR2 FQGNSA. The V and J ends lost 3 bases and 3 bases respectively, with 8 bases between them. CDR3 length: 14 amino acids. Here the CDR3 reads CASSFAGSNEKLFF. In DNA form, the CDR3 reads TGTGCCAGCAGCTTCGCGGGGTCTAATGAAAAACTGTTTTTT.

This chain links TRBV29-1 with TRBJ1-1; D unresolved. CDR3 length equals 14 residues. Germline V gene data show CDR1 as SQVTM and CDR2 as ANQGSEA. The V end was cut by 5 bases, the J end by 0 bases, with 13 bases between. The CDR3 DNA reads TGCAGCGTTCCGGGTCCAGGAGTGAACACTGAAGCTTTCTTT. As protein: CSVPGPGVNTEAFF.

The genes are TRBV18 and TRBJ2-1, with D possibly called TRBD1 or TRBD2 (6 bases each). CDR3 length: 16 amino acids. Deletions cut 0 bases from V and 8 bases from J, with 17 bases between. Germline lookup yields CDR1 KGHSH and CDR2 LQKENI. As DNA, the CDR3 is TGTGCCAGCTCACCACCGGGGGGTAAACAGGGCCATGAGCAGTTCTTC. Translation: CASSPPGGKQGHEQFF.

The chain joins TRBV19 to TRBJ2-3, with D tentatively TRBD1 or TRBD2 (5 bases each). Trimming pared 5 bases from V and 0 bases from J, leaving 12 bases between. Germline V CDR1 and CDR2: LNHDA, SQIVND (reference sequence). The CDR3 totals 15 residues. The CDR3 protein is CASSYGTPSTDTQYF. The CDR3, as DNA: TGTGCCAGTAGTTACGGGACGCCTAGCACAGATACGCAGTATTTT. Variable domain in full (rest from reference TRBV19 and TRBJ2-3): DGGITQSPKYLFRKEGQNVTLSCEQNLNHDAMYWYRQDPGQGLRLIYYSQIVNDFQKGDIAEGYSVSREKKESFPLTVTSAQKNPTAFYLCASSYGTPSTDTQYFGPGTRLTVL.

V gene TRBV5-1 combines with J gene TRBJ1-1, with 9 bases lining up with TRBD1. Germline CDR1 reads SGHRS; CDR2 reads YFSETQ. V lost 5 bases, J lost 5 bases, and 4 bases stayed unmatched. This CDR3 is 13 amino acids long. CDR3 in DNA: TGCGCCAGCAGAAACGACAGGGGGACTGAAGCTTTCTTT. Its translation is CASRNDRGTEAFF.

The chain joins TRBV7-5 to TRBJ2-5; the table's TRBD2 call for D was not verified on the DNA. TRBV7-5 is classified as a pseudogene. This CDR3 spans 11 amino acids. The CDR3 spells CSGVLGETQYF. CDR3 DNA sequence: TGTTCGGGGGTTTTAGGAGAGACCCAGTACTTC.

This clone was counted a single time. The rearrangement uses TRBV28 and TRBJ1-2; the D gene is possibly TRBD1 (5 bases). With 8 bases removed from V and 8 bases from J, the gap between germline ends came to 18 bases. This CDR3 has 13 amino acids. From germline, CDR1 is MDHEN and CDR2 SYDVKM. The CDR3 nucleotides are TGTGCCAGCTTCCCGACCTCAGGGAAGGGCTACACCTTC. This encodes CASFPTSGKGYTF.

The chain recombines TRBV10-2 with TRBJ2-7; a possible D gene is TRBD1 (6 bases). The CDR3 is 16 amino acids. The V end lost 4 bases, the J end lost 6 bases, and 22 bases lay between the germline ends. CDR1 WSHSY and CDR2 SAAADI come from the germline V gene. CDR3 coding DNA: TGCGCCAGCAGTGCTTCCGGGACACCTATCCCGGGCGAGCAGTACTTC. This translates into CASSASGTPIPGEQYF.